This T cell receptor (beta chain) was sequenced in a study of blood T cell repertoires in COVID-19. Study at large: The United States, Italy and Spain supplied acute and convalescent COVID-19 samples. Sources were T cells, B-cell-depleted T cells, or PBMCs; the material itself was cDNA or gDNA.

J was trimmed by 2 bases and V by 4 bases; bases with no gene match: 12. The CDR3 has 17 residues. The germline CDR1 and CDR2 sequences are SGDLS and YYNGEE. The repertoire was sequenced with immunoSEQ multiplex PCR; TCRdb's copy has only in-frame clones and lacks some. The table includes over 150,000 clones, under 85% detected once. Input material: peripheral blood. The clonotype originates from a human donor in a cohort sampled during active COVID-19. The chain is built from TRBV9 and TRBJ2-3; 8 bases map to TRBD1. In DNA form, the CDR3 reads TGTGCCAGCAGCCCCCGTCCCGGGACAGGATACACAGATACGCAGTATTTT. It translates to CASSPRPGTGYTDTQYF. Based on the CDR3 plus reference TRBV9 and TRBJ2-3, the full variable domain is DSGVTQTPKHLITATGQRVTLRCSPRSGDLSVYWYQQSLDQGLQFLIQYYNGEERAKGNILERFSAQQFPDLHSELNLSSLELGDSALYFCASSPRPGTGYTDTQYFGPGTRLTVL.